This T cell receptor (beta chain) was identified in a study of molecular identifiers for immune sequencing clone quantification. One entry per CDR3 protein, called by TCRdb with MiXCR from the PCR reads. Here the sample spans hundreds of thousands of distinct CDR3 sequences, around 25% being singletons. This clonotype was seen more than once but under ten times. The CDR3 sequence is 15 residues long. The V gene lost 6 bases and the J gene lost 2 bases, with 14 bases spanning the gap. The germline gives CDR1 MNHNS, CDR2 SASEGT. The receptor's source is a human donor in good health. Some libraries in this study had Jurkat cell RNA spiked in. The chain joins TRBV6-1 to TRBJ2-4, with D tentatively TRBD1 or TRBD2 (5 bases each). The specimen was naive CD8+ T cells from blood, with Jurkat cell RNA spiked in. Documented subset: FACS-sorted CD8+CD4-CCR7+CD45RA+ naive T cells. CDR3 amino acids: CASSPWGRTKNIQYF. In DNA, the CDR3 is TGTGCCAGCAGCCCTTGGGGACGGACCAAAAACATTCAGTACTTC.